This T cell receptor beta chain was sequenced during a study of T cell responses to AZD1222 COVID-19 vaccine. Overall study context: Pooled in the analysis were second doses at about 4 or about 12 weeks. General study findings and limits: AZD1222 recipients seropositive at baseline numbered only five or six. Spike-specific TCR breadth and depth were elevated following two AZD1222 doses. Clonal diversity was possibly underestimated; the donors were predominantly white British and more often female.

Germline CDR1 and CDR2: SGHDT and YYEEEE. The CDR3 runs 15 residues. Trimming pared 0 bases from V and 4 bases from J, leaving 8 bases between. Regarding this clone: The antigen is unknown.

Profiling relied on immunoSEQ multiplex PCR, and the TCRdb table lists in-frame clones only, not all of them. This sample has 150,000 to 200,000 clones, with around 93% found just once. Source: peripheral blood, taken on day 0 of AZD1222 vaccination. This TCR came from an adult in good health. The chain combines TRBV5-6 with TRBJ2-6; D not certain. CDR3 sequence reads: CASSLANIGANVLTF. CDR3 coding DNA: TGTGCCAGCAGCTTGGCGAATATAGGGGCCAACGTCCTGACTTTC.